This TCR beta chain was obtained from a study of T cell repertoires in cytomegalovirus infection. V shed 2 bases, J shed 0 bases, and the junction held 4 bases outside the gene matches. From germline, CDR1 is SGHTA and CDR2 FQGNSA. CDR3 size: 15 residues. TCRdb reanalysed the reads using MiXCR and keeps one entry per CDR3 protein. The sample yields some 600,000 distinct CDR3 sequences, approximately 24% seen once. This clonotype was seen ten or more times. This chain connects TRBV7-2 to TRBJ2-7, with 7 bases fitting TRBD1. The TCR sequence derives from a human donor in good health (CMV status not recorded). Some clones in this sample may be carry-over from other donors' samples. Material for sequencing was CD8+ T cells from PBMCs. DNA for the CDR3: TGTGCCAGCAGCTTATCGACAGGGACCTCCTACGAGCAGTACTTC. This translates into CASSLSTGTSYEQYF.